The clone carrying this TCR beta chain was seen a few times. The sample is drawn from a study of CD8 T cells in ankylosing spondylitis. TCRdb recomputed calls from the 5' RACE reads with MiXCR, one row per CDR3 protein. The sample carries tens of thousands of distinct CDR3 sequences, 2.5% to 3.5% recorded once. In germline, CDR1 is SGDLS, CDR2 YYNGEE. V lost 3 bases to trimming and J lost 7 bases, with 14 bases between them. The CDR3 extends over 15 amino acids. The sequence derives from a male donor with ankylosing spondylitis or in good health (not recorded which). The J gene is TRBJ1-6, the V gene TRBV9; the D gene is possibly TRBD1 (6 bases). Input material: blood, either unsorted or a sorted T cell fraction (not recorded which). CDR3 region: CASSATGITNSPLHF. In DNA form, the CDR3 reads TGTGCCAGCAGCGCCACAGGGATCACGAATTCACCCCTCCACTTT.